This passage covers 14 T cell receptor beta chains from one sample sequenced in a study of graft-versus-host responses after intestinal transplantation. The assay was immunoSEQ multiplex PCR, and TCRdb's table has in-frame clones only and misses some. The top ten clones hold over 1% of a sample with about 21,000 clones, around 56% of them seen once. The source was alloreactive CD4+ T cells from a mixed lymphocyte reaction culture, collected before intestinal transplant. Subset described: CFSE-low proliferating T cells sorted from approximately 6-day pre-transplant mixed lymphocyte reaction (GvH or HvG direction). The receptor set was obtained from a human patient who received an intestinal transplant.

This clone was seen a single time. The rearrangement uses TRBV9 and TRBJ1-3, with D uncertain. This CDR3 spans 14 amino acids. Trimming took 0 bases from V and 0 from J, leaving 4 bases between them. Germline V gene data show CDR1 as SGDLS and CDR2 as YYNGEE. CDR3 DNA: TGTGCCAGCAGCGTAGACTACTCTGGAAACACCATATATTTT. It translates to CASSVDYSGNTIYF.

V is TRBV9 and J is TRBJ2-1; 9 nucleotides line up with TRBD2. Germline CDR1 and CDR2: SGDLS and YYNGEE. The CDR3 length is 18 residues. J was trimmed by 10 bases and V by 2 bases; bases with no gene match: 19. This chain's CDR3 is CASSVGVRVGAGGREQFF. DNA of the CDR3: TGTGCCAGCAGCGTGGGGGTGCGTGTTGGAGCGGGAGGTCGGGAGCAGTTCTTC.

The V and J genes are TRBV6-1 and TRBJ1-5, with 9 bases lining up with TRBD1. With 5 bases clipped from V and 7 bases from J, the junction kept 6 bases outside the gene matches. CDR1 is MNHNS and CDR2 is SASEGT in the germline V gene. This CDR3 is built from 14 residues. As DNA, the CDR3 is TGTGCCAGCAGTTTCCAGACAGGGGGACAGCCCCAGCATTTT. Amino acid sequence: CASSFQTGGQPQHF.

The J gene is TRBJ2-2, the V gene TRBV5-1; maybe TRBD1 (6 bases). CDR1 SGHRS and CDR2 YFSETQ come from the germline V gene. V was cut by 4 bases and J by 0 bases, with 13 bases left in between. The CDR3 has 16 residues. The CDR3 here is CASSRTEFANTGELFF. CDR3 DNA: TGCGCCAGCAGCCGGACAGAATTCGCGAACACCGGGGAGCTGTTTTTT.

The sample holds a few counts of this clone. The gene calls are TRBV28 and TRBJ1-1, with D unresolved. The CDR3 sequence is 10 residues long. Trimming shortened V by 9 bases and J by 1 base, and 3 bases separated the two germline ends. CDR1 MDHEN and CDR2 SYDVKM come from the germline V gene. The CDR3 here is CASQNTEAFF. The CDR3, as DNA: TGTGCCAGTCAGAACACTGAAGCTTTCTTT.

J is TRBJ2-3 and V is TRBV29-1, with D perhaps matching TRBD1 (5 bases). Per the germline V gene, CDR1 is SQVTM and CDR2 is ANQGSEA. CDR3 length: 14 amino acids. V lost 3 bases, J lost 1 base, and 11 bases lay in between. The CDR3 loop is CSVDIRVGTDTQYF. In nucleotides, the CDR3 is TGCAGCGTTGATATCAGGGTTGGCACAGATACGCAGTATTTT.

V and J are TRBV30 and TRBJ2-5; a possible D gene is TRBD1 (7 bases). Per the germline V gene, CDR1 is GTSNPN and CDR2 is SVGIG (reference sequence). Trimming cost V 3 bases and J 2 bases, with 13 bases left between them. The CDR3 is made up of 14 amino acids. The CDR3 nucleotides read TGTGCCTGGAGACGACAGGGAGGTCAAGAGACCCAGTACTTC. It specifies CAWRRQGGQETQYF.

The V call is TRBV5-1, the J call TRBJ2-3, with 9 bases matching TRBD1. Germline CDR1 SGHRS, CDR2 YFSETQ. The length of the CDR3 is 17 residues. V was pared by 4 bases and J by 3 bases, with 12 bases of the junction left unmatched. In nucleotides, the CDR3 is TGCGCCAGCAGCCTGTTCTCCGGGACAGGGAGGACAGATACGCAGTATTTT. Residues: CASSLFSGTGRTDTQYF.

The V call is TRBV18, the J call TRBJ2-3, with 7 nucleotides matching TRBD2. This CDR3 is 15 amino acids long. Per the germline V gene, CDR1 is KGHSH and CDR2 is LQKENI. J lost 5 bases, V lost 6 bases, and 11 bases had no gene match. CDR3 DNA: TGTGCCAGCTCGCTAACCCGGGGGGAGAAAGATACGCAGTATTTT. Translating it yields CASSLTRGEKDTQYF.

A few counts support this clone. The V gene is TRBV19, the J gene TRBJ1-5, with 9 bases matching TRBD1. V gave up 4 bases and J gave up 6 bases; unmatched junction bases: 1. From germline, CDR1 is LNHDA and CDR2 SQIVND (reference sequence). The CDR3 length is 13 residues. CDR3 in amino acids: CASSKDRGQPQHF. The CDR3 DNA reads as TGTGCCAGTAGTAAGGACAGGGGTCAGCCCCAGCATTTT.

This chain uses TRBV5-6 with TRBJ2-7; 10 bases fit TRBD1. Germline CDR1 reads SGHDT; CDR2 reads YYEEEE. The CDR3 covers 13 residues. J lost 6 bases, V lost 4 bases, and 4 bases had no gene match. The CDR3 region has the DNA TGTGCCAGCAGCCCCGACAGGGGGCCCGAGCAGTACTTC. This translates into CASSPDRGPEQYF.

The gene calls are TRBV5-6 and TRBJ1-2, with 8 nucleotides matching TRBD1. Germline trimming cut 1 base from V and 5 bases from J; bases unmatched to any gene: 1. Germline lookup yields CDR1 SGHDT and CDR2 YYEEEE. The CDR3 runs 13 residues. CDR3 loop: CASSLRQGYGYTF. CDR3 in DNA: TGTGCCAGCAGCTTGCGACAGGGGTATGGCTACACCTTC.

This clone was counted between two and nine times. The chain employs TRBV9 and TRBJ1-1; TRBD1 agrees at 9 bases. Unmatched junction bases numbered 6, after V lost 3 bases and J lost 0 bases. This CDR3 is built from 16 residues. CDR1 SGDLS and CDR2 YYNGEE come from the germline V gene. The CDR3 here is CASSGMGTGMNTEAFF. CDR3 DNA sequence: TGTGCCAGCAGCGGGATGGGGACAGGGATGAACACTGAAGCTTTCTTT.

This clone appeared once. V usage is TRBV5-4 and J usage is TRBJ2-7; 9 bases are a match to TRBD2. After removal of 5 bases from V and 0 bases from J, the junction contained 0 bases not matched to a gene. Germline V gives CDR1 SGHNT, CDR2 YYREEE (reference sequence). The CDR3 consists of 13 residues. The chain's CDR3 is CASRREGSYEQYF. For the CDR3, the DNA is TGTGCCAGCAGGCGGGAGGGCTCCTACGAGCAGTACTTC.